Listed below are T cell receptor beta chains from one sample, sequenced in a study of OX40 agonist ivuxolimab in advanced cancers. Sequencing was performed with immunoSEQ multiplex PCR; in TCRdb, only in-frame clones are kept and a portion is missing. The data contain 90,000 or so clones, 80% to 90% of them singletons. Sequenced here: CD4+ or CD8+ T cells sorted from blood, sampled in a trial of the OX40 agonist ivuxolimab. The receptors derive from an adult with an advanced solid tumor such as melanoma, head and neck, liver or kidney cancer. Both conserved end residues are part of each CDR3. A D gene is named only where the DNA matches it firmly. Size is omitted from some rows. Given values are once, few, many or a class for expanded clones.

D | J | size | V | CDR3 | DNA
NA | TRBJ2-2 | once | TRBV28 | CASSLFAGTGELFF | TGTGCCAGCAGTTTATTCGCTGGTACCGGGGAGCTGTTTTTT
NA | TRBJ2-1 | NA | TRBV5-1 | CASSLAGSRNEQFF | TGCGCCAGCAGCTTGGCCGGGAGCAGGAATGAGCAGTTCTTC
TRBD2 | TRBJ2-7 | NA | TRBV11-2 | CASSPQWAGDPEQYF | TGTGCCAGCAGCCCCCAATGGGCGGGAGATCCCGAGCAGTACTTC
NA | TRBJ1-1 | NA | TRBV5-1 | CASSLDGRPNTEAFF | TGCGCCAGCAGCTTGGACGGACGCCCGAACACTGAAGCTTTCTTT
NA | TRBJ2-1 | NA | TRBV11-2 | CASSLHSAYNEQFF | TGTGCCAGCAGCTTACACAGTGCCTACAATGAGCAGTTCTTC
TRBD1 | TRBJ1-2 | NA | TRBV27 | CASSLYRGEGYTF | TGTGCCAGCAGTTTGTACAGGGGTGAAGGCTACACCTTC
TRBD1 | TRBJ1-3 | few | TRBV11-2 | CASGLDRGLGNTIYF | TGTGCCAGCGGGTTAGACAGGGGGCTTGGAAACACCATATATTTT
TRBD1 | TRBJ2-2 | NA | TRBV28 | CASTLAGGGGELFF | TGTGCCAGCACCCTAGCAGGGGGCGGCGGGGAGCTGTTTTTT
TRBD1 | TRBJ1-4 | NA | TRBV30 | CAWSTGQAFEKLFF | TGTGCCTGGAGTACCGGACAGGCTTTCGAAAAACTGTTTTTT
NA | TRBJ1-3 | NA | TRBV12-5 | CASDFPAGTNTIYF | TGTGCTAGTGACTTCCCCGCGGGGACAAACACCATATATTTT
NA | TRBJ2-5 | NA | TRBV5-1 | CASSLSATLQETQYF | TGCGCCAGCAGCTTGTCGGCTACGTTACAAGAGACCCAGTACTTC
TRBD1 | TRBJ1-2 | NA | TRBV18 | CASSTDRVYGYTF | TGTGCCAGCTCAACAGACAGGGTCTATGGCTACACCTTC
TRBD1 | TRBJ1-1 | NA | TRBV6-1 | CASRRQGSAFF | TGTGCCAGCAGGAGACAGGGAAGCGCTTTCTTT
TRBD1 | TRBJ2-5 | NA | TRBV6-6 | CASSTPGQNQETQYF | TGTGCCAGCAGTACCCCGGGACAGAACCAAGAGACCCAGTACTTC
NA | TRBJ2-1 | few | TRBV9 | CASSVVGGFGNEQFF | TGTGCCAGCAGCGTAGTAGGTGGGTTTGGCAATGAGCAGTTCTTC
TRBD1 | TRBJ1-2 | NA | TRBV19 | CASSIGQGNYGYTF | TGTGCCAGTAGTATAGGACAGGGTAACTATGGCTACACCTTC
NA | TRBJ1-2 | NA | TRBV15 | CATSKMKGSYGYTF | TGTGCCACCAGCAAGATGAAGGGTAGTTATGGCTACACCTTC
NA | TRBJ1-1 | NA | TRBV19 | CASSLTGNTEAFF | TGTGCCAGTAGCCTTACAGGGAACACTGAAGCTTTCTTT
NA | TRBJ2-1 | NA | TRBV7-8 | CASSPQGSSYNEQFF | TGTGCCAGCAGCCCTCAGGGGAGCTCCTACAATGAGCAGTTCTTC
TRBD2 | TRBJ2-1 | NA | TRBV5-1 | CASSLGWTSGINEQFF | TGCGCCAGCAGCTTGGGATGGACTAGCGGGATCAATGAGCAGTTCTTC
NA | TRBJ1-2 | NA | TRBV5-1 | CASSATENYGYTF | TGCGCCAGCAGCGCGACGGAAAACTATGGCTACACCTTC
NA | TRBJ2-7 | NA | TRBV4-1 | CASSQDRGLSYEQYF | TGCGCCAGCAGCCAAGACAGGGGTCTCTCCTACGAGCAGTACTTC
TRBD1 | TRBJ2-1 | NA | TRBV9 | CASSVGMGQIYNEQFF | TGTGCCAGCAGCGTAGGAATGGGACAGATATACAATGAGCAGTTCTTC
NA | TRBJ1-5 | NA | TRBV18 | CASSPQGQINQPQHF | TGTGCCAGCTCACCACAAGGACAGATCAATCAGCCCCAGCATTTT
NA | TRBJ1-1 | NA | TRBV5-1 | CASSLAGGGNTEAFF | TGCGCCAGCAGCTTGGCCGGGGGAGGGAACACTGAAGCTTTCTTT
TRBD2 | TRBJ2-3 | NA | TRBV5-1 | CASSSLAGGTDTQYF | TGCGCCAGCAGCTCCTTAGCGGGAGGGACAGATACGCAGTATTTT
NA | TRBJ2-5 | NA | TRBV7-8 | CASSLDEETQYF | TGTGCCAGCAGCTTAGATGAGGAGACCCAGTACTTC
NA | TRBJ1-1 | NA | TRBV5-4 | CASSLKGRRTEAFF | TGTGCCAGCAGCTTGAAGGGACGGAGGACTGAAGCTTTCTTT
TRBD1 | TRBJ1-1 | once | TRBV12-5 | CASGFGQGGGKTEAFF | TGTGCTAGTGGTTTCGGACAGGGGGGCGGAAAAACTGAAGCTTTCTTT
NA | TRBJ1-1 | NA | TRBV9 | CASSPLGQMNTEAFF | TGTGCCAGCAGCCCCCTCGGGCAGATGAACACTGAAGCTTTCTTT
NA | TRBJ2-2 | NA | TRBV20-1 | CSAKNTGELFF | TGCAGTGCTAAGAACACCGGGGAGCTGTTTTTT
NA | TRBJ1-5 | NA | TRBV10-3 | CAISDQGSSNQPQHF | TGTGCCATCAGCGATCAGGGGTCTAGCAATCAGCCCCAGCATTTT
TRBD2 | TRBJ2-2 | NA | TRBV2 | CASSGTSGVRTGELFF | TGTGCCAGCAGTGGGACTAGCGGAGTTCGAACCGGGGAGCTGTTTTTT
NA | TRBJ2-1 | NA | TRBV30 | CAWSVRRSYNEQFF | TGTGCCTGGAGTGTACGGCGATCCTACAATGAGCAGTTCTTC
NA | TRBJ2-5 | NA | TRBV29-1 | CSVADSPQETQYF | TGCAGCGTTGCGGACAGTCCCCAAGAGACCCAGTACTTC
NA | TRBJ2-2 | NA | TRBV10-1 | CASSPPRDPNTGELFF | TGCGCCAGCAGTCCCCCCCGGGACCCGAACACCGGGGAGCTGTTTTTT
NA | TRBJ1-1 | NA | TRBV5-1 | CASRHANTEAFF | TGCGCCAGCAGACACGCGAACACTGAAGCTTTCTTT
NA | TRBJ1-5 | NA | TRBV5-8 | CASSVGQNNQPQHF | TGTGCCAGCAGCGTTGGACAGAACAATCAGCCCCAGCATTTT
TRBD2 | TRBJ2-5 | NA | TRBV11-1 | CASSLSSGRALQETQYF | TGTGCCAGCAGCTTATCTAGCGGGAGGGCCCTCCAGGAGACCCAGTACTTC
NA | TRBJ2-7 | NA | TRBV6-5 | CASKPRDGPYEQYF | TGTGCCAGCAAACCTAGGGACGGGCCATACGAGCAGTACTTC
NA | TRBJ1-5 | once | TRBV30 | CAWSGDSRDQPQHF | TGTGCCTGGAGTGGAGACAGTCGGGATCAGCCCCAGCATTTT
NA | TRBJ1-5 | NA | TRBV29-1 | CSNTGTVNQPQHF | TGCAGCAACACCGGGACTGTGAATCAGCCCCAGCATTTT
TRBD1 | TRBJ1-5 | NA | TRBV10-2 | CASSGGQYSNQPQHF | TGCGCCAGCAGTGGGGGACAGTATAGCAATCAGCCCCAGCATTTT
NA | TRBJ1-6 | NA | TRBV30 | CAWNTGARGGNSPLHF | TGTGCCTGGAATACGGGTGCCAGGGGTGGCAATTCACCCCTCCACTTT
TRBD1 | TRBJ1-1 | NA | TRBV9 | CASSAGQGAYTEAFF | TGTGCCAGCAGCGCTGGACAGGGGGCCTACACTGAAGCTTTCTTT
NA | TRBJ2-3 | once | TRBV2 | CASSIIGGANTDTQYF | TGTGCCAGCAGTATAATAGGTGGCGCGAACACAGATACGCAGTATTTT
NA | TRBJ2-6 | NA | TRBV5-1 | CASSLPGAPGANVLTF | TGCGCCAGCAGTCTCCCGGGGGCCCCTGGGGCCAACGTCCTGACTTTC
NA | TRBJ2-3 | NA | TRBV6-5 | CASSLRTGTDTQYF | TGTGCCAGCAGTCTCCGAACCGGCACAGATACGCAGTATTTT
TRBD1 | TRBJ1-5 | NA | TRBV7-2 | CASSLLDRVSNQPQHF | TGTGCCAGCAGCTTATTGGACAGGGTCAGCAATCAGCCCCAGCATTTT
TRBD2 | TRBJ2-2 | NA | TRBV28 | CASSQGLAWAGELFF | TGTGCCAGCAGTCAGGGACTAGCGTGGGCCGGGGAGCTGTTTTTT
NA | TRBJ1-1 | NA | TRBV29-1 | CRGRPGGGRNTEAFF | TGCCGCGGCCGCCCGGGGGGGGGCCGGAACACTGAAGCTTTCTTT
NA | TRBJ2-1 | NA | TRBV5-1 | CASSLGTRNNEQFF | TGCGCCAGCAGCTTGGGAACTAGAAACAATGAGCAGTTCTTC
TRBD1 | TRBJ1-5 | NA | TRBV19 | CASTLQGAGGNQPQHF | TGTGCCAGTACCCTCCAGGGGGCCGGTGGCAATCAGCCCCAGCATTTT
TRBD2 | TRBJ2-1 | once | TRBV2 | CASRGTSGSLNEQFF | TGTGCCAGCAGGGGGACTAGCGGGAGCTTAAATGAGCAGTTCTTC
NA | TRBJ1-4 | NA | TRBV6-1 | CASSQPGRFNEKLFF | TGTGCCAGCAGTCAACCCGGACGGTTTAATGAAAAACTGTTTTTT
NA | TRBJ1-5 | NA | TRBV27 | CASSPDGQRTTKNYSNQPQHF | TGTGCCAGCAGTCCGGATGGACAGCGGACGACTAAAAACTATAGCAATCAGCCCCAGCATTTT
NA | TRBJ1-5 | few | TRBV6-1 | CASSEVGGYNQPQHF | TGTGCCAGCAGTGAAGTGGGGGGGTACAATCAGCCCCAGCATTTT
TRBD1 | TRBJ2-1 | NA | TRBV7-8 | CASSEPGQNEQFF | TGTGCCAGCAGTGAACCGGGACAGAATGAGCAGTTCTTC